This passage covers 25 T cell receptor beta chains from one sample sequenced in a study of blood T cell repertoires in COVID-19. TCRdb's table, derived via immunoSEQ multiplex PCR, lists solely in-frame clones and lacks some. The profile shows 200,000 to 300,000 clones, around 85% of them singletons. Sequencing input: peripheral blood. Receptors originate from a woman aged 25 to 39 who had recovered from COVID-19.

This clone was observed once. This chain connects TRBV29-1 to TRBJ2-1; 11 bases line up with TRBD2. This CDR3 has 15 amino acids. V lost 4 bases and J lost 11; bases outside the gene matches: 13. Germline lookup yields CDR1 SQVTM and CDR2 ANQGSEA. CDR3 in amino acids: CSVGSSGGFTSQQFF. The CDR3, as DNA: TGCAGCGTTGGATCTAGCGGGGGGTTTACTTCCCAGCAGTTCTTC.

This chain links TRBV7-6 with TRBJ2-1; 11 bases line up with TRBD2. V dropped 1 base and J dropped 7; count of bases not matched to a gene: 6. The CDR3 extends over 16 amino acids. Germline V gene lookup returns CDR1 SGHVS and CDR2 FNYEAQ. CDR3 protein: CASSLVAGGPANEQFF. The CDR3 nucleotides are TGTGCCAGCAGCTTAGTAGCGGGGGGGCCGGCAAATGAGCAGTTCTTC.

This clone occurred once. The chain recombines TRBV29-1 with TRBJ2-2; tentatively, D is TRBD2 (5 bases). V shed 4 bases and J shed 0 bases, with 15 bases lying between them. Germline CDR1 reads SQVTM; CDR2 reads ANQGSEA. The CDR3 runs 16 residues. CDR3 nucleotide sequence: TGCAGCGTTGGGATTGGGAGAGACGCGAACACCGGGGAGCTGTTTTTT. Translation gives CSVGIGRDANTGELFF.

CDR3 bases: TGCGCCAGCAGCTTGGGAGGGCTCGATAGTAATGAGCAGTTCTTC. Amino acids: CASSLGGLDSNEQFF. This rearrangement joins TRBV5-1 to TRBJ2-1; tentative D call: TRBD2 (5 bases). V lost 0 bases and J lost 7, with 14 bases in between. Looked up from germline, CDR1 is SGHRS and CDR2 is YFSETQ. This CDR3 spans 15 amino acids.

This chain links TRBV7-2 with TRBJ1-2, with TRBD1 as a possible D gene (6 bases). In germline, CDR1 is SGHTA, CDR2 FQGNSA. CDR3 size: 14 residues. Trimming pared 5 bases from V and 4 bases from J, leaving 14 bases between. CDR3 protein: CASSARGRVYGYTF. The DNA for the CDR3 is TGTGCCAGCAGCGCCAGGGGCAGGGTCTATGGCTACACCTTC.

J is TRBJ2-2 and V is TRBV2; D is unclear. The CDR3 is 13 amino acids. CDR1 and CDR2 from the germline V gene are SNHLY and FYNNEI. Deletions cut 4 bases from V and 1 base from J, with 4 bases between. CDR3 in amino acids: CASSGRNTGELFF. CDR3 nucleotide sequence: TGTGCCAGCAGTGGGAGGAACACCGGGGAGCTGTTTTTT.

This clone was picked up one time. The chain combines TRBV10-2 with TRBJ2-5, with 10 nucleotides matching TRBD2. Germline CDR1 and CDR2: WSHSY and SAAADI. With V trimmed by 7 bases and J by 6 bases, 8 bases remained unmatched. The CDR3 consists of 14 residues. The CDR3 is CASTSGGATKTQYF. The CDR3 DNA follows: TGCGCCAGCACAAGCGGGGGGGCCACCAAGACCCAGTACTTC.

The gene calls are TRBV10-1 and TRBJ2-1; tentative D call: TRBD1 (6 bases). Germline CDR1 and CDR2: WNHNN and SYGVQD (reference sequence). There are 13 residues in the CDR3. Trimming removed 10 bases from V and 4 bases from J, with 14 bases in between. The CDR3 loop is CATSPDSYNEQFF. In DNA, the CDR3 is TGCGCCACCTCTCCGGACAGTTACAATGAGCAGTTCTTC.

The chain has TRBV6-4 and TRBJ2-1; 8 bases are a match to TRBD2. The CDR3 runs 14 residues. The V segment lost 5 bases and the J segment 8 bases; nucleotides outside the gene matches: 8. Germline CDR1 and CDR2: MRHNA and SNTAGT. CDR3 in DNA: TGTGCCAGCAGTCGGCGGGGGGCATACGATGAGCAGTTCTTC. As protein: CASSRRGAYDEQFF.

This chain connects TRBV4-3 to TRBJ2-1, with 10 nucleotides matching TRBD2. There are 14 residues in the CDR3. V shed 7 bases, J shed 9 bases, and the junction held 9 bases outside the gene matches. The germline gives CDR1 LGHNA, CDR2 YSLEER. DNA of the CDR3: TGCGCCAGCACCTCCGGGCTAGCGGGGGCTGAGCAGTTCTTC. Translation gives CASTSGLAGAEQFF.

This chain connects TRBV7-6 to TRBJ1-1; possible D gene TRBD1, 6 bases. Trimming pared 1 base from V and 1 base from J, leaving 7 bases between. The CDR3 loop spans 14 amino acids. The germline V gene has CDR1 SGHVS and CDR2 FNYEAQ. The CDR3 nucleotides are TGTGCCAGCAGCTTAGTAGGGGGGAACACTGAAGCTTTCTTT. It yields the protein CASSLVGGNTEAFF.

V usage is TRBV3-1 (or the pseudogene TRBV3-2) and J usage is TRBJ1-6; weak D call: TRBD1 (6 bases). The germline CDR1 and CDR2 sequences are LGHDT and YNNKEL (reference sequence). The CDR3 has 15 amino acids. The V end was cut by 6 bases, the J end by 9 bases, with 18 bases between. This CDR3 is CASRAGGAGSSPLHF. Here the CDR3 DNA reads TGTGCCAGCAGAGCGGGGGGGGCGGGGAGTTCACCCCTCCACTTT.

This clone is a singleton in its sample. This rearrangement joins TRBV6-5 to TRBJ1-5, with D possibly TRBD1 on 5 matching bases. Germline lookup yields CDR1 MNHEY and CDR2 SVGAGI. Trimming took 8 bases from V and 2 from J, leaving 13 bases between them. This CDR3 contains 14 residues. The CDR3 loop reads CASESGVGNQPQHF. For the CDR3, the DNA is TGTGCCAGCGAATCGGGGGTCGGCAATCAGCCCCAGCATTTT.

The chain uses TRBV18 and TRBJ2-7; D is ambiguous. The length of the CDR3 is 14 residues. Germline V lookup: CDR1 KGHSH, CDR2 LQKENI. Trimming shortened V by 0 bases and J by 2 bases, and 8 bases separated the two germline ends. This chain's CDR3 is CASSPPTQTYEQYF. CDR3 nucleotides: TGTGCCAGCTCACCACCGACACAGACCTACGAGCAGTACTTC.

This clone appeared a few times. The J gene is TRBJ2-7, the V gene TRBV4-1; 12 nucleotides align to TRBD2. CDR1 is MGHRA, CDR2 YSYEKL, per germline. CDR3 length equals 17 residues. The J segment lost 2 bases and the V segment lost 0 bases, leaving 5 bases of the junction unmatched. The CDR3 region has the DNA TGCGCCAGCAGCCAAGAGAGACTAGCGGGGGTCACCTACGAGCAGTACTTC. This translates into CASSQERLAGVTYEQYF.

V is TRBV9 and J is TRBJ1-5, with a tentative D call TRBD1 (6 bases). Germline loops: CDR1 SGDLS, CDR2 YYNGEE. The CDR3 is made up of 14 amino acids. Between the trimmed V and J ends, which lost 4 bases and 4 bases, there was a span of 12 bases. The CDR3 DNA is TGTGCCAGCAGCTCCCGAGGGGGAAATCAGCCCCAGCATTTT. Amino acids: CASSSRGGNQPQHF.

This chain links TRBV2 with TRBJ1-2, with no clear D. This CDR3 spans 13 amino acids. Germline-derived CDR1 and CDR2 are SNHLY and FYNNEI. The germline V and J ends were trimmed by 7 bases and 8 bases, with 17 bases remaining between them. This CDR3 reads CASTQAMGGGYTF. The CDR3 region has the DNA TGTGCCAGCACTCAAGCGATGGGAGGGGGCTACACCTTC.

The CDR3 sequence is CASSLATSGAFYEQYF. CDR3 DNA: TGTGCCAGCAGCTTGGCCACTAGCGGGGCATTCTACGAGCAGTACTTC. The rearrangement joins TRBV5-6 to TRBJ2-7, with TRBD2 identical over 10 bases. CDR3 length: 16 amino acids. V lost 0 bases, J lost 3 bases, and 6 bases stayed unmatched. Germline CDR1 SGHDT, CDR2 YYEEEE.

The chain uses TRBV9 and TRBJ1-2, with D possibly TRBD1 on 5 matching bases. This CDR3 spans 13 amino acids. V lost 2 bases, J lost 7 bases, and 12 bases lay in between. CDR1 is SGDLS and CDR2 is YYNGEE in the germline V gene. CDR3 DNA: TGTGCCAGCAGCGTCCCAGGGCTCAGTGGCTACACCTTC. Its protein is CASSVPGLSGYTF. The variable domain in full, with the rest retrieved from reference TRBV9 and TRBJ1-2, is DSGVTQTPKHLITATGQRVTLRCSPRSGDLSVYWYQQSLDQGLQFLIQYYNGEERAKGNILERFSAQQFPDLHSELNLSSLELGDSALYFCASSVPGLSGYTFGSGTRLTVV.

Only one count was recorded for this clone. The V gene is TRBV6-5, the J gene TRBJ1-4; possibly TRBD1 for D (5 bases). Germline V gene data show CDR1 as MNHEY and CDR2 as SVGAGI. CDR3 size: 14 residues. Trimming stripped 10 bases from V and 1 base from J, with 13 bases between. CDR3 in DNA: TGTGCCACCACTGCCGGGGGAACTAATGAAAAACTGTTTTTT. It yields the protein CATTAGGTNEKLFF.

The chain uses TRBV2 and TRBJ2-1, with 9 bases aligning to TRBD1. The germline gives CDR1 SNHLY, CDR2 FYNNEI. The ends lost 4 bases at V and 7 bases at J; junction bases unmatched: 2. The CDR3 runs 13 residues. The CDR3 DNA reads as TGTGCCAGCAGTGGACAGGGGGGAAATGAGCAGTTCTTC. Encoded protein: CASSGQGGNEQFF. Supplemented by reference TRBV2 and TRBJ2-1, the full variable domain reads EPEVTQTPSHQVTQMGQEVILRCVPISNHLYFYWYRQILGQKVEFLVSFYNNEISEKSEIFDDQFSVERPDGSNFTLKIRSTKLEDSAMYFCASSGQGGNEQFFGPGTRLTVL.

This rearrangement joins TRBV7-2 to TRBJ2-5; unclear D gene. This CDR3 spans 13 amino acids. The V and J ends lost 2 bases and 2 bases respectively, with 6 bases between them. Germline assignment: CDR1 SGHTA and CDR2 FQGNSA. The chain's CDR3 is CASSLSLQETQYF. The CDR3 nucleotides are TGTGCCAGCAGCTTAAGCTTACAAGAGACCCAGTACTTC.

CDR3 nucleotide sequence: TGTGCCAGCAGCGTATCTAGCGGGGGCAACGAGCAGTACTTC. As protein: CASSVSSGGNEQYF. The chain has TRBV9 and TRBJ2-7, with 10 bases identical to TRBD2. The CDR3 has 14 residues. The V and J ends lost 1 base and 5 bases, in that order; junction bases with no gene match: 3. The germline gives CDR1 SGDLS, CDR2 YYNGEE.

V usage is TRBV3-1 (or the pseudogene TRBV3-2) and J usage is TRBJ1-4, with TRBD1 matching over 9 bases. This CDR3 region has 15 residues. V lost 4 bases and J lost 5; bases outside the gene matches: 5. The germline gives CDR1 LGHDT, CDR2 YNNKEL (reference sequence). The chain's CDR3 is CASSLTGTGNEKLFF. CDR3 sequence (DNA): TGTGCCAGCAGCCTAACCGGGACAGGGAATGAAAAACTGTTTTTT.

The V call is TRBV6-5, the J call TRBJ1-1; TRBD1 agrees at 8 bases. This CDR3 is 14 amino acids long. CDR1 and CDR2 (germline): MNHEY, SVGAGI. The ends lost 2 bases at V and 1 base at J; junction bases unmatched: 0. The CDR3 DNA reads TGTGCCAGCAGTTACCAGGGGGCGAACACTGAAGCTTTCTTT. Translating it yields CASSYQGANTEAFF.